This TCR beta chain is drawn from a study of blood T cell repertoires in COVID-19. The repertoire was sequenced with immunoSEQ multiplex PCR; TCRdb's copy has only in-frame clones and lacks some. This table holds under 80,000 clones, approximately 80% found once. Per the germline V gene, CDR1 is LGHDT and CDR2 is YNNKEL (reference sequence). The J segment lost 2 bases and the V segment lost 1 base, leaving 10 bases of the junction unmatched. The CDR3 covers 18 residues. The sequencing sample was made of peripheral blood. The clonotype comes from a man in his fifties with acute or convalescent COVID-19. J is TRBJ1-3 and V is TRBV3-1 (or the pseudogene TRBV3-2); TRBD1 aligns across 8 bases. CDR3 nucleotides: TGTGCCAGCAGCCAAGCGCGGCCAGGGGGCAGGGCTGGAAACACCATATATTTT. Its translation is CASSQARPGGRAGNTIYF.